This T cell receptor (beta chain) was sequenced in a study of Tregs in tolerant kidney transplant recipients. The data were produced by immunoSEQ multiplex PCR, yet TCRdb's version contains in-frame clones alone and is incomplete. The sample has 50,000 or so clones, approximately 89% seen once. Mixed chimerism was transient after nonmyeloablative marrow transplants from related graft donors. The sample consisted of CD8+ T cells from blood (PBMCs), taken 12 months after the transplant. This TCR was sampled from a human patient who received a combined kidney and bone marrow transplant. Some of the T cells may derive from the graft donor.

CDR3 loop: CASSLTRSGSSYNEQFF. The CDR3 DNA follows: TGTGCCAGCAGCCTTACTCGTAGCGGAAGCTCCTACAATGAGCAGTTCTTC. The rearrangement joins TRBV4-2 to TRBJ2-1; TRBD2 might be the D (6 bases). This CDR3 spans 17 amino acids. Germline loops: CDR1 LGHNA, CDR2 YNFKEQ. Between the trimmed V and J ends, which lost 4 bases and 0 bases, there was a span of 16 bases.